These T cell receptor beta chains were read from a single sample in a study of cytomegalovirus exposure and HLA in healthy donors. Only in-frame clones appear in the TCRdb table, and some are missing; sequencing was by immunoSEQ multiplex PCR. The sample comprises about 180,000 clones, roughly 75% of which are singletons, and 5% to 7% rests with the top ten. Sequences were obtained from PBMCs. These receptors originate from a man in his forties in good health and CMV-seronegative. The CDR3 runs from the conserved cysteine through the conserved F or W. Fields, in order: J gene, V gene, D gene, clone size, CDR3 DNA, CDR3 protein. D genes are given only for firm matches. Clone size, where shown, is once, few, many, or a class for clones that have expanded.

TRBJ1-5,TRBV18,.,.,TGTGCCAGCTCAAGAGACAATCCCCCTGATCAGCCCCAGCATTTT,CASSRDNPPDQPQHF
TRBJ2-4,TRBV5-4,.,few,TGTGCCAGCAGCTTGGCCAGGGCCGGAAACATTCAGTACTTC,CASSLARAGNIQYF
TRBJ1-4,TRBV7-2,TRBD1,.,TGTGCCAGCAGCCCAAGGCCCGGGACAGGGCCTACTAATGAAAAACTGTTTTTT,CASSPRPGTGPTNEKLFF
TRBJ2-7,TRBV4-1,TRBD2,.,TGCGCCAGCAGCCCAGTACTAGCGGGAGGATACGAGCAGTACTTC,CASSPVLAGGYEQYF
TRBJ1-2,TRBV29-1,.,.,TGCAGCGTTGAAGGGGCAGGGTTCTATGGCTACACCTTC,CSVEGAGFYGYTF
TRBJ2-5,TRBV5-1,TRBD1,.,TGCGCCAGCAGCCTGTCGCAGGGGGCTACAGAGACCCAGTACTTC,CASSLSQGATETQYF
TRBJ1-1,TRBV12-5,.,.,TGTGCTAGTGGTTTGGTGGTGGGGACTTTGGGGTTCGGCACTGAAGCTTTCTTT,CASGLVVGTLGFGTEAFF
TRBJ2-1,TRBV7-3,TRBD2,.,TGTGCCAGCAGCTTAACGGCCGCGGGAGGGCCATATGAGCAGTTCTTC,CASSLTAAGGPYEQFF
TRBJ1-3,TRBV9,.,.,TGTGCCAGCAGCGTAGGGCCGGGGGGAACCGGAAACACCATATATTTT,CASSVGPGGTGNTIYF
TRBJ2-2,TRBV27,TRBD2,.,TGTGCCAGCACTGTAGGGACTAGCGTCTCCGGGGAGCTGTTTTTT,CASTVGTSVSGELFF
TRBJ1-2,TRBV7-2,.,.,TGTGCCAGCAGCTTAGGTAGCTCGGGTATTCTGAGGGGCTACACCTTC,CASSLGSSGILRGYTF
TRBJ2-1,TRBV4-3,TRBD2,.,TGCGCCAGCAGCCAAGGAGTAGCGGGAAGGATGTACAATGAGCAGTTCTTC,CASSQGVAGRMYNEQFF
TRBJ1-4,TRBV4-1,.,.,TGCGCCAGCAGCCAACAGTGGGGGCAGGATGAAAAACTGTTTTTT,CASSQQWGQDEKLFF
TRBJ1-4,TRBV6-6,TRBD1,few,TGTGCCAGCAGAATTGACAGGGGTAATGAAAAACTGTTTTTT,CASRIDRGNEKLFF
TRBJ2-5,TRBV18,.,.,TGTGCCAGCTCACAATCCAGGGCTCTGATCGTAGAGACCCAGTACTTC,CASSQSRALIVETQYF
TRBJ1-1,TRBV5-1,.,.,TGCGCCAGCAGGCCCCCGGCAGGGCACGGCACTGAAGCTTTCTTT,CASRPPAGHGTEAFF
TRBJ2-2,TRBV14,TRBD1,.,TGTGCCAGCAGCCAATCCAGGGACAGGGGGAACACCGGGGAGCTGTTTTTT,CASSQSRDRGNTGELFF
TRBJ1-5,TRBV11-2,.,.,TGTGCCAGCAGCCCCACCGGGGGGGGCTACAATCAGCCCCAGCATTTT,CASSPTGGGYNQPQHF
TRBJ1-2,TRBV19,TRBD1,.,TGTGCCAGTAGTCCGGGACAGTGGAGGGCCTACACCTTC,CASSPGQWRAYTF
TRBJ1-2,TRBV30,TRBD1,.,TGTGCCTGGAGTCCGACAGGGGTCGATGGCTACACCTTC,CAWSPTGVDGYTF
TRBJ2-5,TRBV27,.,.,TGTGCCAGCAGCCGCTCCAGCGAGGGAGAGACCCAGTACTTC,CASSRSSEGETQYF
TRBJ2-2,TRBV6-5,TRBD1,.,TGTGCCAGCAGACCCGGGACAGGGGACACCGGGGAGCTGTTTTTT,CASRPGTGDTGELFF